Listed below are T cell receptor beta chains from one sample, sequenced in a study of metastatic and nonmetastatic thyroid tumors. With MiXCR, TCRdb called clones anew from the PCR reads. The data show 30,000 to 35,000 clones, with roughly 30% seen just once and roughly a third held by the top ten. The sequenced sample consisted of blood. All receptors come from a female donor with papillary thyroid cancer or a benign thyroid nodule (not recorded which). Some clones in this sample may be carry-over from other donors' samples. Each CDR3 is given with its conserved first and last residue. The order of the fields is J gene, V gene, CDR3 protein.

TRBJ1-4,TRBV10-2,CASSEGTGGEKLFF
TRBJ2-1,TRBV5-1,CASSLGQGDEQFF
TRBJ2-2,TRBV6-1,CASREALGHSNTGELFF
TRBJ1-2,TRBV6-1,CASSETDNYGYTF
TRBJ2-1,TRBV6-5,CASSLLAGSYNEQFF
TRBJ2-5,TRBV20-1,CSARAITRKLQDTQYF
TRBJ2-7,TRBV30,CAWSKGRYEQYF
TRBJ2-2,TRBV3-1,CASSQGAGELFF
TRBJ2-1,TRBV7-2,CASSTPYSNEQFF
TRBJ1-3,TRBV6-1,CASSPGVYSGNTIYF
TRBJ2-3,TRBV9,CASSFILGGGTDTQYF
TRBJ1-5,TRBV30,CAWDFGDAQPQHF
TRBJ1-5,TRBV28,CASSFEGRGNQPQHF
TRBJ2-5,TRBV20-1,CSARTPGSGGVETQYF
TRBJ1-6,TRBV7-8,CASRSRGRGENSPLHF
TRBJ2-2,TRBV2,CASSYFEGGSLSTGELFF
TRBJ2-1,TRBV7-3,CASSLWGTSGRVSEQFF
TRBJ2-2,TRBV9,CATIKRTGVSTGDLFF
TRBJ1-5,TRBV12-3/TRBV12-4,CASSHWDTGGDNQPKHF
TRBJ1-2,TRBV28,CASSRDRGLGGYTF
TRBJ2-5,TRBV7-3,CASSLAAGGQETQYF
TRBJ2-7,TRBV27,CASSLTALSSYEQYF
TRBJ1-5,TRBV6-1,CASSEQETQPQHF
TRBJ1-1,TRBV5-1,CASTETGPMNTEAFF
TRBJ1-2,TRBV12-3/TRBV12-4,CASSLAGGAYGYTF
TRBJ1-5,TRBV19,CASSPDSLHSNQPQHF
TRBJ2-1,TRBV5-1,CASSGGTRGEQFF